This T cell receptor (beta chain) came from a study of CD8+CD57+ T cells in acquired aplastic anemia. This clonotype occurred a few times. V lost 9 bases, J lost 2 bases, and 6 bases stayed unmatched. Per the germline V gene, CDR1 is KGHDR and CDR2 is SFDVKD. CDR3 length equals 14 residues. Genomic DNA was employed as the template in profiling TCR beta VDJ and CDR3. TCRdb re-analysed the reads in MiXCR, keeping a single row per CDR3 protein. The sample has around 150,000 distinct CDR3 sequences; around two fifths are singletons. The chain combines TRBV24-1 with TRBJ2-3; 8 nucleotides match TRBD1. The source is a human donor in good health, serving as a control. Sequencing was done on a sample of sorted CD4+, CD8+, or CD8+CD57+ T cells (not recorded which) from PBMCs. Here the CDR3 reads CATQRTGITDTQYF. The CDR3 DNA follows: TGTGCCACCCAGAGGACAGGGATCACAGATACGCAGTATTTT.